A selection of T cell receptor beta chains follows, all from one sample in a study of T cell changes during pregnancy in multiple sclerosis. Using immunoSEQ multiplex PCR, the repertoire was profiled, and TCRdb retains in-frame clones only, with some absent. The repertoire holds tens of thousands of clones, approximately 92% seen once, with roughly 3% in the top ten. This material consisted of peripheral blood, taken in the third trimester of pregnancy. These TCRs come from a female donor in good health, enrolled as a control in a pregnancy study. Each CDR3 is given with its conserved first and last residue. A D gene is named only where the DNA matches it firmly. Only some rows state a clone size, as once, few, many or a class for expanded clones.

CDR3,DNA,D,size,J,V
CASSFRGEQYF,TGTGCCAGCAGTTTTAGGGGGGAGCAGTACTTC,NA,NA,TRBJ2-7,TRBV28
CASSFNGGALSYEQYF,TGTGCCAGCAGTTTCAACGGGGGGGCCCTCTCCTACGAGCAGTACTTC,TRBD2,NA,TRBJ2-7,TRBV27
CASTLGGGQGGDEQYF,TGTGCCAGCACCCTGGGGGGTGGACAGGGGGGGGACGAGCAGTACTTC,TRBD1,once,TRBJ2-7,TRBV28
CASSPNIGSDEQFF,TGCGCCAGCAGCCCGAACATAGGGAGCGATGAGCAGTTCTTC,NA,NA,TRBJ2-1,TRBV4-1
CASSTLAGPTYEQYF,TGTGCCAGTAGTACCCTAGCGGGACCTACCTACGAGCAGTACTTC,TRBD2,NA,TRBJ2-7,TRBV19
CASSPGQGRYTF,TGTGCCAGCAGTCCCGGACAGGGTCGCTACACCTTC,TRBD1,NA,TRBJ1-2,TRBV6-5
CASSSRGRAFF,TGTGCCAGCAGCTCTAGGGGGCGAGCTTTCTTT,TRBD1,NA,TRBJ1-1,TRBV11-3
CASSFQGAGANVLTF,TGTGCCAGCAGCTTCCAGGGGGCTGGGGCCAACGTCCTGACTTTC,TRBD1,NA,TRBJ2-6,TRBV7-2
CASSSGVGYGYTF,TGTGCCAGCAGTTCAGGGGTGGGCTATGGCTACACCTTC,NA,NA,TRBJ1-2,TRBV5-4
CASRRDRNVYEQYF,TGTGCCAGTAGACGGGACAGGAACGTCTACGAGCAGTACTTC,TRBD1,NA,TRBJ2-7,TRBV19
CASSHTTNTGELFF,TGTGCCAGCAGCCATACAACAAACACCGGGGAGCTGTTTTTT,NA,NA,TRBJ2-2,TRBV9
CASSYSTGSSYGYTF,TGTGCCAGCAGTTATTCGACAGGGTCGAGCTATGGCTACACCTTC,TRBD1,once,TRBJ1-2,TRBV6-5
CAPGQVNNEAFF,TGTGCCCCTGGGCAGGTGAATAATGAAGCTTTCTTT,NA,NA,TRBJ1-1,TRBV30
CASSTPGQNVGANVLTF,TGTGCCAGTAGTACACCGGGACAGAATGTCGGGGCCAACGTCCTGACTTTC,TRBD1,NA,TRBJ2-6,TRBV19
CASSLQGMGTDTQYF,TGTGCCAGCAGTTTACAGGGAATGGGCACAGATACGCAGTATTTT,NA,NA,TRBJ2-3,TRBV28
CASSPQGYTEAFF,TGTGCCAGCAGTCCCCAGGGGTACACTGAAGCTTTCTTT,NA,once,TRBJ1-1,TRBV2
CASRIGGGTGYTF,TGTGCCAGTAGGATCGGGGGGGGGACTGGCTACACCTTC,NA,NA,TRBJ1-2,TRBV19
CASSERGGTDTQYF,TGTGCCAGCAGTGAGCGGGGGGGCACAGATACGCAGTATTTT,TRBD2,few,TRBJ2-3,TRBV6-4
CASSLTSGRAGETQYF,TGTGCCAGCAGCTTAACTAGCGGGAGGGCCGGGGAGACCCAGTACTTC,TRBD2,NA,TRBJ2-5,TRBV7-9
CATSDAGASYEQYF,TGTGCCACCAGCGATGCAGGGGCGTCCTACGAGCAGTACTTC,NA,NA,TRBJ2-7,TRBV19
CASSFVGQGGYGYTF,TGTGCCAGCAGTTTCGTCGGACAGGGAGGCTATGGCTACACCTTC,TRBD1,NA,TRBJ1-2,TRBV27
CASSQGPLSDTQYF,TGTGCCAGCAGCCAGGGGCCCCTCTCAGATACGCAGTATTTT,NA,NA,TRBJ2-3,TRBV7-2
CASSEDPTNEKLFF,TGTGCCAGCAGTGAGGATCCAACTAATGAAAAACTGTTTTTT,NA,NA,TRBJ1-4,TRBV6-5
CASSSSTRAEQYF,TGTGCCAGCAGCTCTTCGACTAGGGCCGAGCAGTACTTC,NA,NA,TRBJ2-7,TRBV7-8
CASSLGTSGYNEQFF,TGTGCCAGCAGCTTAGGGACTAGCGGCTACAATGAGCAGTTCTTC,TRBD2,NA,TRBJ2-1,TRBV7-6
CASSLSGQGAYEQYF,TGCGCCAGCAGCTTGTCGGGACAGGGGGCCTACGAGCAGTACTTC,TRBD1,NA,TRBJ2-7,TRBV5-1
CASSLNRGRDNQPQHF,TGTGCCAGCAGCCTTAACAGGGGGCGCGACAATCAGCCCCAGCATTTT,TRBD1,NA,TRBJ1-5,TRBV4-2
CASSLPLVSYNEQFF,TGCGCCAGCAGCTTGCCACTAGTTTCCTACAATGAGCAGTTCTTC,NA,NA,TRBJ2-1,TRBV5-1